These 28 T cell receptor beta chains originate from one sample sequenced in a study of T cell repertoires in cytomegalovirus infection. TCRdb fed the reads into MiXCR, producing one record per CDR3 protein. The top ten hold roughly 10% of the sample, which has approximately 500,000 distinct CDR3 sequences, about 11% seen once. Sample: PBMCs. Source of these receptors: a human donor in good health (CMV status not recorded). Some clones in this sample may be carry-over from other donors' samples.

This clonotype was detected many times. The rearrangement uses TRBV20-1 and TRBJ2-1, with D perhaps matching TRBD2 (6 bases). The CDR3 is made up of 14 amino acids. V was shortened by 6 bases and J by 4 bases, with 16 bases between the two germline ends. The V gene's germline CDR1 is DFQATT and CDR2 SNEGSKA (reference sequence). The CDR3, as DNA: TGCAGTGCCGACGGGACTCAAGCTTACAATGAGCAGTTCTTC. The encoded protein is CSADGTQAYNEQFF.

Comment on this clonotype: A read error may explain this, as a much larger clone is one base away. The chain combines TRBV5-1 with TRBJ2-7; TRBD1 matches 7 bases. The CDR3 has 15 amino acids. Germline values: CDR1 SGHRS, CDR2 YFSETQ. The CDR3 DNA follows: TGCGCCAGCAGCTTGGGGGCAGGGGGATCCTACGAGCAGTGCTTC. Translating gives CASSLGAGGSYEQCF.

At least ten counts were recorded for this clonotype. In nucleotides, the CDR3 is TGTGCCAGCAGGCCGGGACAGGCCCCCTACGAGCAGTACTTC. Its protein product is CASRPGQAPYEQYF. V and J are TRBV27 and TRBJ2-7; 8 bases map to TRBD1. The CDR3 is 14 residues long. Unmatched junction bases numbered 6, after V lost 6 bases and J lost 2 bases. Germline V lookup: CDR1 MNHEY, CDR2 SMNVEV (reference sequence).

This clonotype was counted only a few times. The V call is TRBV25-1, the J call TRBJ2-1, with 8 positions matching TRBD2. The trim removed 3 bases at V and 0 bases at J, leaving 7 bases unmatched. Germline assignment: CDR1 MGHDK and CDR2 SYGVNS. The CDR3 sequence is 17 residues long. Here the CDR3 DNA reads TGTGCCAGCAGTGAGGGGAGCGGGGGAAGCTCCTACAATGAGCAGTTCTTC. This sequence encodes CASSEGSGGSSYNEQFF.

In this sample, this clonotype turned up a few times. This chain uses TRBV11-2 with TRBJ1-3; tentative D call: TRBD1 (6 bases). This CDR3 is 16 amino acids long. V was pared by 5 bases and J by 0 bases, with 14 bases between. Per germline, CDR1 SGHAT and CDR2 FQNNGV. The CDR3 DNA reads TGTGCCAGCAGCCCTACCTGGGGGGCCTCTGGAAACACCATATATTTT. Translating it yields CASSPTWGASGNTIYF. Together with reference TRBV11-2 and TRBJ1-3, the CDR3 gives the full variable domain: EAGVAQSPRYKIIEKRQSVAFWCNPISGHATLYWYQQILGQGPKLLIQFQNNGVVDDSQLPKDRFSAERLKGVDSTLKIQPAKLEDSAVYLCASSPTWGASGNTIYFGEGSWLTVV.

The V and J genes are TRBV19 and TRBJ2-5; a possible D gene is TRBD2 (6 bases). CDR1 and CDR2 (germline): LNHDA, SQIVND (reference sequence). This CDR3 is built from 16 residues. V was trimmed by 5 bases and J by 2 bases, leaving 18 bases between them. CDR3 residues: CASSRGDGFLQETQYF. The CDR3 nucleotides read TGTGCCAGTAGTCGCGGGGACGGATTCTTACAAGAGACCCAGTACTTC.

At least ten counts were recorded for this clonotype. J is TRBJ2-5 and V is TRBV11-2; D is ambiguous. CDR1 is SGHAT, CDR2 FQNNGV, per germline. The V end lost 2 bases, the J end lost 5 bases, and 6 bases lay between the germline ends. This CDR3 contains 12 residues. CDR3 amino acids: CASSLPLETQYF. CDR3 nucleotides: TGTGCCAGCAGCTTACCTCTCGAGACCCAGTACTTC. Together with reference TRBV11-2 and TRBJ2-5, the CDR3 gives the full variable domain: EAGVAQSPRYKIIEKRQSVAFWCNPISGHATLYWYQQILGQGPKLLIQFQNNGVVDDSQLPKDRFSAERLKGVDSTLKIQPAKLEDSAVYLCASSLPLETQYFGPGTRLLVL.

Many counts were recorded for this clonotype. This sequence joins TRBV5-1 and TRBJ2-7, with TRBD2 matching 9 bases. Germline V gene data show CDR1 as SGHRS and CDR2 as YFSETQ. Unmatched junction bases numbered 7, after V lost 3 bases and J lost 3 bases. This CDR3 has 15 residues. The chain's CDR3 is CASSSRTSEIYEQYF. CDR3 nucleotides: TGCGCCAGCAGCTCCCGGACTAGCGAAATCTACGAGCAGTACTTC.

The sample holds many counts of this clonotype. The V gene is TRBV3-1, the J gene TRBJ1-3; D is undetermined. The germline CDR1 and CDR2 sequences are LGHDT and YNNKEL (reference sequence). There are 14 residues in the CDR3. The germline V and J ends were trimmed by 3 bases and 2 bases, with 8 bases remaining between them. The CDR3 here is CASSQSPPGNTIYF. CDR3 in DNA: TGTGCCAGCAGCCAGAGCCCTCCTGGAAACACCATATATTTT.

This clonotype was seen at least ten times. V is TRBV10-3 and J is TRBJ2-6; no firm D call. The CDR3 has 13 amino acids. V shed 7 bases and J shed 6 bases, with 10 bases lying between them. Germline V CDR1 and CDR2: ENHRY, SYGVKD. This CDR3 is CAINGSKANVLTF. In DNA, the CDR3 is TGTGCCATCAATGGGTCTAAGGCCAACGTCCTGACTTTC.

This clonotype was counted at least ten times. The J gene is TRBJ1-4, the V gene TRBV28; D call uncertain. Trimming cost V 4 bases and J 0 bases, with 15 bases left between them. The CDR3 spans 17 residues. Germline CDR1 and CDR2: MDHEN and SYDVKM. The CDR3 reads CASSSPDGTATNEKLFF. CDR3 coding DNA: TGTGCCAGCAGTTCTCCAGACGGAACTGCAACTAATGAAAAACTGTTTTTT.

As for this clonotype: A much larger clone lies a single base off, so this may be a read error. The chain is built from TRBV2 and TRBJ2-1, with 8 bases aligning to TRBD1. The V gene end was trimmed by 5 bases and the J gene end by 9 bases; junction bases not matched to a gene: 9. The germline V gene has CDR1 SNHLY and CDR2 FYNNEI. The CDR3 is 14 residues long. The CDR3 sequence is CASSKDRAVSEQFF. In nucleotides, the CDR3 is TGTGCCAGCAGTAAGGACAGGGCGGTGAGTGAGCAGTTCTTC.

This clonotype has ten or more counts. This chain joins TRBV28 and TRBJ1-1, with D possibly matching TRBD1 (5 bases). Germline CDR1 and CDR2: MDHEN and SYDVKM. V was cut by 2 bases and J by 5 bases, with 15 bases left in between. CDR3 length: 15 amino acids. The CDR3 DNA sequence: TGTGCCAGCAGTTTACTGGGGGACTTAGGGACTGAAGCTTTCTTT. Translation: CASSLLGDLGTEAFF.

This clonotype was seen ten or more times. The J gene is TRBJ1-2, the V gene TRBV10-3, with a weak D call TRBD1 (6 bases). Trimming shortened V by 4 bases and J by 8 bases, and 14 bases separated the two germline ends. Germline V CDR1 and CDR2: ENHRY, SYGVKD. CDR3 size: 13 residues. CDR3 region: CAISAQGLRGYTF. The CDR3 coding sequence is TGTGCCATCAGTGCACAGGGTTTGAGGGGCTACACCTTC.

This clonotype was counted a few times. The rearrangement links TRBV28 to TRBJ1-6, with D possibly TRBD1 on 6 matching bases. In germline, CDR1 is MDHEN, CDR2 SYDVKM. V was cut by 5 bases and J by 0 bases, with 14 bases left in between. This CDR3 comprises 17 residues. The CDR3 is CASSSRDMSSYNSPLHF. The CDR3 DNA reads TGTGCCAGCAGTAGTAGGGACATGAGCTCCTATAATTCACCCCTCCACTTT.

V and J are TRBV2 and TRBJ2-2, with TRBD1 matching 9 bases. Trimming cost V 6 bases and J 6 bases; bases outside gene matches: 5. The CDR3 totals 14 residues. From germline, CDR1 is SNHLY and CDR2 FYNNEI. CDR3 in DNA: TGTGCCAGCAGCGATACAGGGGGCTCCGGGGAGCTGTTTTTT. Its translation is CASSDTGGSGELFF.

J is TRBJ2-1 and V is TRBV20-1, with D perhaps TRBD2 (5 bases). The CDR3 length is 14 residues. V lost 5 bases to trimming and J lost 5 bases, with 16 bases between them. Per the germline V gene, CDR1 is DFQATT and CDR2 is SNEGSKA (reference sequence). This CDR3 reads CSAPLKRYNNEQFF. CDR3 sequence (DNA): TGCAGTGCTCCCTTAAAGCGGTACAACAATGAGCAGTTCTTC.

In its sample, this clonotype was seen many times. The chain employs TRBV6-5 and TRBJ1-1; TRBD1 matches at 7 bases. V was clipped by 4 bases and J by 3 bases; unmatched bases: 11. CDR1 and CDR2 (germline): MNHEY, SVGAGI. This CDR3 contains 16 residues. CDR3 DNA: TGTGCCAGCAGTTCAGCCCAGGGGGGCAGGGACACTGAAGCTTTCTTT. It codes for CASSSAQGGRDTEAFF.

V usage is TRBV12-3 or TRBV12-4 and J usage is TRBJ2-3, with TRBD2 matching 8 bases. V shed 4 bases, J shed 4 bases, and the junction held 10 bases outside the gene matches. The CDR3 length is 16 residues. CDR3 in amino acids: CASSWSGRRGADTQYF. The CDR3 DNA sequence: TGTGCCAGCAGTTGGTCTGGGCGGCGGGGGGCAGATACGCAGTATTTT.

This clonotype was counted ten times or more. This chain uses TRBV7-9 with TRBJ1-4; D gene unclear. Per germline, CDR1 SEHNR and CDR2 FQNEAQ (reference sequence). Trimming stripped 4 bases from V and 2 bases from J, with 8 bases between. The CDR3 has 14 amino acids. CDR3 sequence: CASSSQDTNEKLFF. In DNA, the CDR3 is TGTGCCAGCAGCTCCCAGGATACTAATGAAAAACTGTTTTTT. Supplemented by reference TRBV7-9 and TRBJ1-4, the full variable domain reads DTGVSQNPRHKITKRGQNVTFRCDPISEHNRLYWYRQTLGQGPEFLTYFQNEAQLEKSRLLSDRFSAERPKGSFSTLEIQRTEQGDSAMYLCASSSQDTNEKLFFGSGTQLSVL.

This clonotype was found many times. CDR3 nucleotides: TGTGCCAGCAGGGACCCGCTTCGGACGGAAGCTTTCTTT. Its translation: CASRDPLRTEAFF. This sequence joins TRBV6-6 and TRBJ1-1; no reliable D call. The CDR3 has 13 amino acids. V lost 6 bases, J lost 8 bases, and 16 bases lay in between. CDR1 is MNHNY, CDR2 SVGAGI, per germline (reference sequence).

This clonotype was seen a few times. CDR3 DNA: TGCAGTGCTAGAAGCCAGGAACTACCGGGGACTGAGCAGTTCTTC. Translated: CSARSQELPGTEQFF. The chain couples TRBV20-1 to TRBJ2-1; D possibly uses TRBD1 or TRBD2 (5 bases each). The germline V gene has CDR1 DFQATT and CDR2 SNEGSKA (reference sequence). V lost 2 bases to trimming and J lost 9 bases, with 20 bases between them. The CDR3 length is 15 residues.

This clonotype has ten or more counts. The rearrangement uses TRBV7-2 and TRBJ2-7, with 10 nucleotides matching TRBD2. CDR1 and CDR2 from the germline V gene are SGHTA and FQGNSA. J was trimmed by 4 bases and V by 4 bases; bases with no gene match: 10. The CDR3 length is 16 residues. The CDR3 here is CASSSMGASGSYEQYF. The CDR3 DNA reads TGTGCCAGCAGCTCCATGGGGGCTAGCGGGAGTTACGAGCAGTACTTC. The whole variable domain, remainder taken from reference TRBV7-2 and TRBJ2-7, is GAGVSQSPSNKVTEKGKDVELRCDPISGHTALYWYRQSLGQGLEFLIYFQGNSAPDKSGLPSDRFSAERTGGSVSTLTIQRTQQEDSAVYLCASSSMGASGSYEQYFGPGTRLTVT.

This clonotype was detected a few times. The chain joins TRBV4-1 to TRBJ1-2, with D unresolved. Germline loops: CDR1 MGHRA, CDR2 YSYEKL. The CDR3 length is 12 residues. With 3 bases removed from V and 6 bases from J, the gap between germline ends came to 8 bases. As DNA, the CDR3 is TGCGCCAGCAGCCACGGGAGGGATGGCTACACCTTC. This encodes CASSHGRDGYTF.

This clonotype was counted at least ten times. This chain links TRBV20-1 with TRBJ1-2; D remains unclear. V was trimmed by 5 bases and J by 6 bases, leaving 10 bases between them. This CDR3 spans 11 amino acids. CDR1 and CDR2 (germline): DFQATT, SNEGSKA (reference sequence). The CDR3 DNA reads as TGCAGTGCTCGGACCGTAGATGGCTACACCTTC. Translated: CSARTVDGYTF.

This clonotype was seen ten or more times. The genes are TRBV7-6 and TRBJ2-5; TRBD1 matches at 7 bases. CDR1 and CDR2 (germline): SGHVS, FNYEAQ. The CDR3 contains 14 residues. V trimming: 4 bases; J trimming: 1 base; junction bases outside the gene matches: 3. The CDR3 DNA reads TGTGCCAGCAGCTCGGGACAGATCCAAGAGACCCAGTACTTC. Translated: CASSSGQIQETQYF.

This clonotype appeared many times. The chain couples TRBV4-1 to TRBJ2-7; D gene uncertain. The germline V and J ends were trimmed by 1 base and 0 bases, with 13 bases remaining between them. CDR1 and CDR2 (germline): MGHRA, YSYEKL. CDR3 length: 16 residues. CDR3 loop: CASSQGTRSLSYEQYF. CDR3 in DNA: TGCGCCAGCAGCCAAGGAACCCGCAGTCTCTCCTACGAGCAGTACTTC.

The gene calls are TRBV6-1 and TRBJ2-1, with D perhaps TRBD1 (6 bases). Trimming left V 2 bases short and J 0 bases short, with 14 bases between. CDR1 is MNHNS, CDR2 SASEGT, per germline. This CDR3 has 17 amino acids. CDR3 region: CASSEFGGRSSYNEQFF. DNA for the CDR3: TGTGCCAGCAGTGAATTTGGGGGCCGGAGCTCCTACAATGAGCAGTTCTTC.